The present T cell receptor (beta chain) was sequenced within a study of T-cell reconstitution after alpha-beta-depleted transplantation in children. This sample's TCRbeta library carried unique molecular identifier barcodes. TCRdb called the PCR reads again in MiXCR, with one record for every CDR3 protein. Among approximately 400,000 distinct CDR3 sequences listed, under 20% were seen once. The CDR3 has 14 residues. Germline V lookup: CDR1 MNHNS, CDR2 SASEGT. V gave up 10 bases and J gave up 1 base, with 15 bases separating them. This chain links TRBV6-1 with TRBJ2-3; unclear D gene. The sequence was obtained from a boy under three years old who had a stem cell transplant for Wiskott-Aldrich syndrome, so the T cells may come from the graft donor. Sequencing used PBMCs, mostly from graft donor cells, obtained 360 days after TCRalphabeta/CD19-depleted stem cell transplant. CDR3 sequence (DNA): TGTGCCACCAGGCCCTCCTGGGGCACAGATACGCAGTATTTT. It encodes CATRPSWGTDTQYF.